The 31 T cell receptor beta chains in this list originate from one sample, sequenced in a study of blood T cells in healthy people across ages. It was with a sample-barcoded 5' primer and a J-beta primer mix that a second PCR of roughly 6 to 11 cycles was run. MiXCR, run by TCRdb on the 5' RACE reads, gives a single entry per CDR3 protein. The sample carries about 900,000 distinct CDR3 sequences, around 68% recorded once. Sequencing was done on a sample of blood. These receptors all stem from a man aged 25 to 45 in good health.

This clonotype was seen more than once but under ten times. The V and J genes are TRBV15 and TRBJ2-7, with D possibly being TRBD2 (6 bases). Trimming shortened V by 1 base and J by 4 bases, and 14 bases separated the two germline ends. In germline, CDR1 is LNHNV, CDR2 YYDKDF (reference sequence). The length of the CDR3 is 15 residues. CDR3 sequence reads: CATSRVAGRRYEQYF. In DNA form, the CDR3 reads TGTGCCACCAGCAGAGTGGCAGGGAGGCGGTACGAGCAGTACTTC.

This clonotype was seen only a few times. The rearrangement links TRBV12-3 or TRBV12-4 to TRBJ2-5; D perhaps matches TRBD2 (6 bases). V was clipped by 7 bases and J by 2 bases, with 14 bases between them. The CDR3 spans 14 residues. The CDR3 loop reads CASNPHGGQETQYF. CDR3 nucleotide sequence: TGTGCCAGCAACCCCCATGGGGGGCAAGAGACCCAGTACTTC.

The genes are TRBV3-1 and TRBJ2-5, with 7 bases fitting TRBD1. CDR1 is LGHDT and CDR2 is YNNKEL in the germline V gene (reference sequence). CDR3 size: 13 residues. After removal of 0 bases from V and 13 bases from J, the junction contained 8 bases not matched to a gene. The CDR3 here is CASSQEGRTGGYF. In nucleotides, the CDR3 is TGTGCCAGCAGCCAAGAGGGACGGACAGGAGGGTACTTC.

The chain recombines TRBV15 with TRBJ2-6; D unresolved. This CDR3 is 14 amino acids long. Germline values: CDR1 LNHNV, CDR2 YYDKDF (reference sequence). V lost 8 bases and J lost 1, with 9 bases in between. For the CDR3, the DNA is TGTGCCACCGCCGATCCTTCTGGGGCCAACGTCCTGACTTTC. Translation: CATADPSGANVLTF.

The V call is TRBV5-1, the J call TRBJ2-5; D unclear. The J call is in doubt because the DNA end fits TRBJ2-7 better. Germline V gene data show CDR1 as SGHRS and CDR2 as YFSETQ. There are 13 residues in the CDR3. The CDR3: CASSFGSGYEQYF. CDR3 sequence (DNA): TGCGCCAGCAGCTTTGGTTCGGGCTACGAGCAGTACTTC.

CDR3 residues: CSARDREGYYSYEQYF. The CDR3, as DNA: TGCAGTGCTAGAGATCGGGAGGGGTATTACTCCTACGAGCAGTACTTC. The chain links TRBV20-1 to TRBJ2-7; the match to TRBD2 covers 8 bases. The CDR3 length is 16 residues. V shed 0 bases and J 0 bases; nucleotides not matched to a gene: 7. Germline assignment: CDR1 DFQATT and CDR2 SNEGSKA (reference sequence).

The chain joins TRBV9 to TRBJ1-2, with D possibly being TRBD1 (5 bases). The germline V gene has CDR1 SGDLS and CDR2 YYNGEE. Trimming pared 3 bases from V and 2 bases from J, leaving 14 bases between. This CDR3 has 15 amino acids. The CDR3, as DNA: TGTGCCAGCAGCGGAAAAACGGGACGGAACTATGGCTACACCTTC. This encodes CASSGKTGRNYGYTF.

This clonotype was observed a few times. The DNA for the CDR3 is TGCAGCGTTGGCGAGACAGGGCAAGAGACCCAGTACTTC. This translates into CSVGETGQETQYF. This chain uses TRBV29-1 with TRBJ2-5; TRBD1 matches at 7 bases. In germline, CDR1 is SQVTM, CDR2 ANQGSEA. V shed 4 bases, J shed 2 bases, and the junction held 4 bases outside the gene matches. The CDR3 covers 13 residues.

The chain's CDR3 is CASSFVAGWASGGYTF. As DNA, the CDR3 is TGTGCCAGCAGTTTCGTTGCAGGGTGGGCCTCTGGGGGCTACACCTTC. The chain has TRBV12-3 or TRBV12-4 and TRBJ1-2, with D maybe TRBD1 (5 bases). V lost 3 bases and J 8 bases, leaving 22 bases between the germline ends. There are 16 residues in the CDR3.

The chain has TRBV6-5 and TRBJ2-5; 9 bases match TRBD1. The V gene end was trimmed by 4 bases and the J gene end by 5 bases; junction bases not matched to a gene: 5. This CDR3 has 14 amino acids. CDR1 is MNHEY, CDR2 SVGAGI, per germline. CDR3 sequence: CASSSGQGIETQYF. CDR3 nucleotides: TGTGCCAGCAGTTCCGGACAGGGGATTGAGACCCAGTACTTC.

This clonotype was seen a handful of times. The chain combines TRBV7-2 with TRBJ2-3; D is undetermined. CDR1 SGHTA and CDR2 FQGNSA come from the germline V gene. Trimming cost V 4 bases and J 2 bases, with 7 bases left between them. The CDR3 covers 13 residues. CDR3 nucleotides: TGTGCCAGCAGCTCCCAAGTCACAGATACGCAGTATTTT. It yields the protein CASSSQVTDTQYF.

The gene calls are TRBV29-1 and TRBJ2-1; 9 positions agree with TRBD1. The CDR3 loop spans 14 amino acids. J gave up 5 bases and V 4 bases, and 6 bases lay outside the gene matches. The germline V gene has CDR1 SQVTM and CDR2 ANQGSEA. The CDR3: CSVGPGQGHNEQFF. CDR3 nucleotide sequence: TGCAGCGTTGGTCCGGGACAGGGTCACAATGAGCAGTTCTTC.

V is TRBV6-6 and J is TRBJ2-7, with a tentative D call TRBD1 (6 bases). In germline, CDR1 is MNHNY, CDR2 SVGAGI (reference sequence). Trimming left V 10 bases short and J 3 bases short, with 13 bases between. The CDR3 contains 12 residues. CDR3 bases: TGTGCCACCATAACAGGGAACTACGAGCAGTACTTC. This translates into CATITGNYEQYF.

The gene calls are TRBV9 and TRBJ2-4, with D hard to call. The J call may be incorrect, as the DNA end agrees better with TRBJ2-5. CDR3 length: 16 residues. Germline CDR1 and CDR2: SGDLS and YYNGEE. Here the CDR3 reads CASSVVHGSPRETQYF. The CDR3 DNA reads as TGTGCCAGCAGCGTAGTGCACGGGTCCCCTCGGGAGACCCAGTACTTC.

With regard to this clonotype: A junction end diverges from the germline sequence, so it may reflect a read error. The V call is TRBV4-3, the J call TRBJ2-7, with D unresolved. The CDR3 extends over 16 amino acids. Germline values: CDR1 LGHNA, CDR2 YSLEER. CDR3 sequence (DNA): TGCGCCAGCAGCCAAGAGTGGTCTTACCTCGCTTACGGGCAGTACTTC. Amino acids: CASSQEWSYLAYGQYF.

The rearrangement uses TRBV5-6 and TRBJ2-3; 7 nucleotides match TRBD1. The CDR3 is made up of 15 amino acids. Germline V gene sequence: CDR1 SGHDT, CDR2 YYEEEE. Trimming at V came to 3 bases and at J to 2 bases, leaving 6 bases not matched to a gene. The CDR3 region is CASSSLGTATDTQYF. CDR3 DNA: TGTGCCAGCAGCTCGTTAGGGACAGCCACAGATACGCAGTATTTT. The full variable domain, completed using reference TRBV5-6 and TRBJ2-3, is DAGVTQSPTHLIKTRGQQVTLRCSPKSGHDTVSWYQQALGQGPQFIFQYYEEEERQRGNFPDRFSGHQFPNYSSELNVNALLLGDSALYLCASSSLGTATDTQYFGPGTRLTVL.

CDR3: CSVAGRLNEKLFF. In DNA, the CDR3 is TGCAGCGTTGCTGGCAGACTTAATGAAAAACTGTTTTTT. V usage is TRBV29-1 and J usage is TRBJ1-4; D unclear. The CDR3 sequence is 13 residues long. CDR1 and CDR2 from the germline V gene are SQVTM and ANQGSEA. V lost 4 bases and J 4 bases, leaving 10 bases between the germline ends.

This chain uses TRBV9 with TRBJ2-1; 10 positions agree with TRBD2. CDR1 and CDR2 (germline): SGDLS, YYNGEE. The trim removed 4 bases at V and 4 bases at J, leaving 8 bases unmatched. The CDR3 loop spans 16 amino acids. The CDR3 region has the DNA TGTGCCAGCAGCCCAGGGGGACTAGCGACTTACAATGAGCAGTTCTTC. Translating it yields CASSPGGLATYNEQFF.

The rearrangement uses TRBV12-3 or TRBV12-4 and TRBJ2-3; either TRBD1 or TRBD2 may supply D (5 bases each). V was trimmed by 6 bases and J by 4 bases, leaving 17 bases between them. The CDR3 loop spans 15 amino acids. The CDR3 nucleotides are TGTGCCAGCAGAGCAGGGACCGCCCGCGCAGATACGCAGTATTTT. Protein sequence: CASRAGTARADTQYF.

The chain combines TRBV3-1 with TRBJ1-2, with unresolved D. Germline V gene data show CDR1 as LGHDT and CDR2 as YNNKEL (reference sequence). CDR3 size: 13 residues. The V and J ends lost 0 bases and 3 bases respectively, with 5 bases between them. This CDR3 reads CASSQETHYGYTF. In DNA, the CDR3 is TGTGCCAGCAGCCAAGAGACTCACTATGGCTACACCTTC.

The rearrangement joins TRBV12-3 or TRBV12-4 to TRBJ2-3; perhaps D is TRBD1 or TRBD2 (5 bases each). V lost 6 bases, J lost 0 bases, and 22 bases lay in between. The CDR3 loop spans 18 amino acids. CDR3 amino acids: CASSGTNGPRRSTDTQYF. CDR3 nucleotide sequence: TGTGCCAGCAGCGGGACCAACGGACCCCGTAGGAGCACAGATACGCAGTATTTT.

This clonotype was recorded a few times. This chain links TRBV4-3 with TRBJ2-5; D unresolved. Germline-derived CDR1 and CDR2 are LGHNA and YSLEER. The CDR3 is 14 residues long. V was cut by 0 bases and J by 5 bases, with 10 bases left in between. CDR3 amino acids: CASSQDFNGETQYF. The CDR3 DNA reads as TGCGCCAGCAGCCAAGATTTTAACGGGGAGACCCAGTACTTC.

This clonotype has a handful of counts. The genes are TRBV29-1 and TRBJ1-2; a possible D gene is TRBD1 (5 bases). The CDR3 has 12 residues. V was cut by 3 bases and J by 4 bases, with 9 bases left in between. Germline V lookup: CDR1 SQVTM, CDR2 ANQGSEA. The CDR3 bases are TGCAGCGTTGACGCAGGGACCTATGGCTACACCTTC. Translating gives CSVDAGTYGYTF. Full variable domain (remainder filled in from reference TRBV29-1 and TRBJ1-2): SAVISQKPSRDICQRGTSLTIQCQVDSQVTMMFWYRQQPGQSLTLIATANQGSEATYESGFVIDKFPISRPNLTFSTLTVSNMSPEDSSIYLCSVDAGTYGYTFGSGTRLTVV.

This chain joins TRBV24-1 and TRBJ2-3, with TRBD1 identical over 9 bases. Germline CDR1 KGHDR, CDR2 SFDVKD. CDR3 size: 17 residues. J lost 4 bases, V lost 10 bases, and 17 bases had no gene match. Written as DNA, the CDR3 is TGTGCCACTTCTTCTCGCCGGGACAGGGTCGGGGCAGATACGCAGTATTTT. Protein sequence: CATSSRRDRVGADTQYF.

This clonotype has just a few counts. CDR3 loop: CSVASDRGFHEQYF. In DNA form, the CDR3 reads TGCAGCGTTGCTTCGGACAGGGGTTTCCACGAGCAGTACTTC. The J gene is TRBJ2-4, the V gene TRBV29-1; TRBD1 matches at 9 bases. The assigned J gene may be wrong: the sequence end matches TRBJ2-7 better. CDR3 size: 14 residues. CDR1 is SQVTM, CDR2 ANQGSEA, per germline.

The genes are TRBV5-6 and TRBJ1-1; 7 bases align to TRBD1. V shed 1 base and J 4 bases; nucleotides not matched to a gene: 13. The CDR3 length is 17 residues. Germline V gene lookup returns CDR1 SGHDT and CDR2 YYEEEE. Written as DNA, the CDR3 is TGTGCCAGCAGCTTGTTGACAGGGCTCCAGACTAGCACTGAAGCTTTCTTT. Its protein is CASSLLTGLQTSTEAFF. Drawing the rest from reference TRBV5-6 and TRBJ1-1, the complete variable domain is DAGVTQSPTHLIKTRGQQVTLRCSPKSGHDTVSWYQQALGQGPQFIFQYYEEEERQRGNFPDRFSGHQFPNYSSELNVNALLLGDSALYLCASSLLTGLQTSTEAFFGQGTRLTVV.

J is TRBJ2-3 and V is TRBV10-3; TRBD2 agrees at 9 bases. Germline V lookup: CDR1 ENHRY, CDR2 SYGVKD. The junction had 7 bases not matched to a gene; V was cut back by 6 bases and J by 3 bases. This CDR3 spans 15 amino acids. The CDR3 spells CAIRGRGGGTDTQYF. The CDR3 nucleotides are TGTGCCATCAGGGGGCGGGGGGGAGGAACAGATACGCAGTATTTT.

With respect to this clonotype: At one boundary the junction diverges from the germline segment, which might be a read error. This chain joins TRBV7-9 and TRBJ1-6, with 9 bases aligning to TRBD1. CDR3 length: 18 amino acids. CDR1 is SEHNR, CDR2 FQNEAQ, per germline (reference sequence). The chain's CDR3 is CASSLAGQGSSHNSPLHF. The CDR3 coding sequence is TGTGCCAGCAGCTTAGCGGGACAGGGTAGCTCCCATAATTCACCCCTCCACTTT.

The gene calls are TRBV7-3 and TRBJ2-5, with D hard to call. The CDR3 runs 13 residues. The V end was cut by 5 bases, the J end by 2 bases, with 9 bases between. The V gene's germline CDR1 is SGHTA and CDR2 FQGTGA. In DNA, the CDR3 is TGTGCCAGCAGCCCTAACTATCAAGAGACCCAGTACTTC. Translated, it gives CASSPNYQETQYF.

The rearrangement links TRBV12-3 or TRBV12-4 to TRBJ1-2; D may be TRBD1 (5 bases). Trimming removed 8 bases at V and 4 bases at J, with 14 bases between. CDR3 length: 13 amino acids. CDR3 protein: CASSPGQSYGYTF. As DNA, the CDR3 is TGTGCCAGCTCGCCAGGGCAGTCCTATGGCTACACCTTC.

The CDR3 bases are TGTGCCAGCAGCTCAACCGGGTGGGGAACTGAAGCTTTCTTT. As protein: CASSSTGWGTEAFF. This rearrangement joins TRBV4-2 to TRBJ1-1, with D hard to call. The germline V and J ends were trimmed by 5 bases and 5 bases, with 15 bases remaining between them. This CDR3 comprises 14 residues. Germline CDR1 LGHNA, CDR2 YNFKEQ.